The source of this TCR beta chain is a study of blood T cell repertoires in COVID-19. Per the original methods: Cell counts per sample came from amplifying reference gene primers. Sequencing was performed with immunoSEQ multiplex PCR; in TCRdb, only in-frame clones are kept and a portion is missing. From that table come the V and J calls and clone size; the DNA was used to work out D and trimming. This sample carries hundreds of thousands of clones, approximately 78% of them seen once, and the ten largest clones take around 12%. The CDR3 has 15 residues. J lost 4 bases, V lost 2 bases, and 6 bases had no gene match. The germline gives CDR1 SGHVS, CDR2 FQNEAQ.

This receptor was identified in a woman aged 55-69 years with active or convalescent COVID-19. Sequences were obtained from peripheral blood. The V and J genes are TRBV7-8 and TRBJ2-7; 9 bases map to TRBD1. The CDR3 coding sequence is TGTGCCAGCAGCTTAACAGGGGGCACGGGTTACGAGCAGTACTTC. As protein: CASSLTGGTGYEQYF.